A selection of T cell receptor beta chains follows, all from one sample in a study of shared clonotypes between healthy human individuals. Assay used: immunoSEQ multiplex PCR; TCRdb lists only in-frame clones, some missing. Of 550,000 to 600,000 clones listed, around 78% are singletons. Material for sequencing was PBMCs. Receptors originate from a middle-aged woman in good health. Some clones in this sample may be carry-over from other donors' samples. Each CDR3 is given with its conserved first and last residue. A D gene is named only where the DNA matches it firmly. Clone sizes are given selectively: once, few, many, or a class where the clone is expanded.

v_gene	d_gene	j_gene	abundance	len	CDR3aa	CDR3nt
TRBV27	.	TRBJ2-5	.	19	CASSLSFFCGFRPQETQYF	TGTGCCAGCAGTTTATCATTTTTTTGTGGATTCCGTCCCCAAGAGACCCAGTACTTC
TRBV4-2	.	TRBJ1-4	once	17	CASSQVKGRPTNEKLFF	TGTGCCAGCAGCCAAGTAAAGGGGCGACCCACTAATGAAAAACTGTTTTTT
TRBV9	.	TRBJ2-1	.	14	CASSALTSRNEQFF	TGTGCCAGCAGCGCCCTTACTAGTCGCAATGAGCAGTTCTTC
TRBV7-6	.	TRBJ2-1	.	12	CASSLDRGGQFF	TGTGCCAGCAGCTTAGACCGAGGGGGGCAGTTCTTC
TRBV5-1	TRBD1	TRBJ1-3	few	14	CASSLGTGGNTIYF	TGCGCCAGCAGCTTGGGGACAGGAGGAAACACCATATATTTT
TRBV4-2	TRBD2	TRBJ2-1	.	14	CASSFSGTLGEQFF	TGTGCCAGCAGCTTTAGCGGGACCCTCGGTGAGCAGTTCTTC
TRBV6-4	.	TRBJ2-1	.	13	CASSDYRAGEQFF	TGTGCCAGCAGTGACTACAGGGCGGGGGAGCAGTTCTTC
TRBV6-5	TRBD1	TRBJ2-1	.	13	CASRGQGPDEQFF	TGTGCCAGCAGGGGACAGGGTCCGGATGAGCAGTTCTTC
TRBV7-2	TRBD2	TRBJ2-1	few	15	CASSRSGGPYNEQFF	TGTGCCAGCAGCCGTAGCGGGGGGCCTTACAATGAGCAGTTCTTC
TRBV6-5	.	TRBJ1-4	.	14	CASGYRQANEKLFF	TGTGCCAGCGGATACAGACAGGCTAATGAAAAACTGTTTTTT
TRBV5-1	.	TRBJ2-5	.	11	CASKVRETQYF	TGCGCCAGCAAGGTACGAGAGACCCAGTACTTC
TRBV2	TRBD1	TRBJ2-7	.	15	CASSVDREISYEQYF	TGTGCCAGCAGCGTGGACAGGGAGATCTCCTACGAGCAGTACTTC
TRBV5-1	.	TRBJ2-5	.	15	CASSLSVGGQETQYF	TGCGCCAGCAGCTTGAGCGTCGGGGGTCAGGAGACCCAGTACTTC
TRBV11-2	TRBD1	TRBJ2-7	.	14	CASSSTTGGHEQYF	TGTGCCAGCAGCTCTACTACAGGGGGCCACGAGCAGTACTTC
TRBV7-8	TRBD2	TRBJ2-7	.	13	CASSSSGIYEQYF	TGTGCCAGCAGCTCTAGCGGGATCTACGAGCAGTACTTC
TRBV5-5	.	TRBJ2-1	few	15	CASSASVSSYNEQFF	TGTGCCAGCAGCGCCAGCGTCAGCTCCTACAATGAGCAGTTCTTC
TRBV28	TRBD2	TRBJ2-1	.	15	CASSPTSGSYNEQFF	TGTGCCAGCAGCCCAACTAGCGGGAGCTACAATGAGCAGTTCTTC
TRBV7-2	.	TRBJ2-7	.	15	CASSLAPVGVYEQYF	TGTGCCAGCAGCTTAGCTCCGGTAGGGGTCTACGAGCAGTACTTC
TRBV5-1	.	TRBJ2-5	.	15	CASSLTRASQETQYF	TGCGCCAGCAGCTTGACTAGGGCTTCGCAAGAGACCCAGTACTTC
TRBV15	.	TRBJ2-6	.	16	CATSQKQGSGANVLTF	TGTGCCACCAGCCAGAAACAGGGCTCTGGGGCCAACGTCCTGACTTTC